One T cell receptor beta chain is described in this entry. What it binds is unknown. The data originate from a study of cytomegalovirus exposure and HLA in healthy donors. Study observations and caveats: Rarity characterized most TCR sequences, yet some public TCRs appeared in many donors. Most of the CMV-associated TCR beta chains (in a later analysis) appeared to be HLA-restricted.

Each donor was healthy, and each was a bone marrow donor. J gave up 9 bases and V 5 bases, and 6 bases lay outside the gene matches. The CDR3 is made up of 12 amino acids. CDR1 is GTSNPN, CDR2 SVGIG, per germline (reference sequence). Amplification used 60 Vbeta primers and 13 Jbeta primers. Clones were read by immunoSEQ multiplex PCR, and TCRdb kept only the in-frame ones, dropping some. The table lists 80,000 to 100,000 clones, roughly 83% of them singletons, with about 3.6% in the top ten. The chain carries TRBV30 and TRBJ1-5; TRBD1 matches 8 bases. Sequencing was carried out using PBMCs. This receptor was taken from a male donor in good health and CMV-seropositive. Written as DNA, the CDR3 is TGTGCCTGGTCCGGGACAGGCGGGCCCCAGCATTTT. Amino acid sequence: CAWSGTGGPQHF.